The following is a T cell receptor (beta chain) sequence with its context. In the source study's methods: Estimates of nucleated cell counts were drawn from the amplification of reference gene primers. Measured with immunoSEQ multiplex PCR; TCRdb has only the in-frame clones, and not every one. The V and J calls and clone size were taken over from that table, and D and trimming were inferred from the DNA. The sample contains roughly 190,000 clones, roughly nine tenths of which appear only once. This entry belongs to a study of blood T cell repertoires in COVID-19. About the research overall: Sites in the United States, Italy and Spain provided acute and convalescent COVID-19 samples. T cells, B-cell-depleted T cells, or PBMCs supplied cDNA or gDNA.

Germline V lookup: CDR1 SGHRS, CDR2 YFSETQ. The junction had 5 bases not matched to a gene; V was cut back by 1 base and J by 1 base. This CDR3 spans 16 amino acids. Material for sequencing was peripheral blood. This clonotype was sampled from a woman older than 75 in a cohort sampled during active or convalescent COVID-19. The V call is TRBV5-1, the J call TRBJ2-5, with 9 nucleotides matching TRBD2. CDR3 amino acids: CASSLRIAGVQETQYF. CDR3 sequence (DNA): TGCGCCAGCAGCTTGAGGATAGCGGGGGTCCAAGAGACCCAGTACTTC. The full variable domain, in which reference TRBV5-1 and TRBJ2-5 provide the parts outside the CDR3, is KAGVTQTPRYLIKTRGQQVTLSCSPISGHRSVSWYQQTPGQGLQFLFEYFSETQRNKGNFPGRFSGRQFSNSRSEMNVSTLELGDSALYLCASSLRIAGVQETQYFGPGTRLLVL.